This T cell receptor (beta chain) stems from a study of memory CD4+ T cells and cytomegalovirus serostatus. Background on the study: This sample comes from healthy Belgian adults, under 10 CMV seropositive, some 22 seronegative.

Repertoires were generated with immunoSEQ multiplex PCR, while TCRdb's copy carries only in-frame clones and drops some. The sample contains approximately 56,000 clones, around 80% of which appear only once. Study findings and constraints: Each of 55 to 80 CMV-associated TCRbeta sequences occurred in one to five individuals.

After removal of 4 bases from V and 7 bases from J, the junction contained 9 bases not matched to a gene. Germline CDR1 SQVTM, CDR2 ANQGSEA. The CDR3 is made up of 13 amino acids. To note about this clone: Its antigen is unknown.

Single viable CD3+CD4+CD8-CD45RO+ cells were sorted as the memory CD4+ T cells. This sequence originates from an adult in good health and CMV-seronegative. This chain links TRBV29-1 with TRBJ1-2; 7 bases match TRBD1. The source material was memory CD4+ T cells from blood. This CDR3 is CSVGQGGGGGYTF. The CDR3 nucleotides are TGCAGCGTTGGACAGGGCGGCGGGGGTGGCTACACCTTC.